This T cell receptor beta chain was obtained from a study of cytomegalovirus exposure and HLA in healthy donors. In the case of this clone: The target antigen is unknown.

The germline V and J ends were trimmed by 2 bases and 7 bases, with 15 bases remaining between them. The germline CDR1 and CDR2 sequences are SGHTA and FQGNSA. The CDR3 extends over 15 amino acids. 13 Jbeta primers and 60 Vbeta primers were used for the PCR. Assay: immunoSEQ multiplex PCR; the TCRdb copy retains only in-frame clones and omits some. The repertoire holds roughly 180,000 clones, with 80% as singletons. Findings and caveats of the study: Using a false discovery rate of 0.05, a later analysis showed that 15,000 to 20,000 TCR beta sequences were associated with HLA alleles. Immune exposure was documented only through CMV serostatus. Confirmation in vitro established that a few CMV-associated chains were specific for CMV antigens.

The chain has TRBV7-2 and TRBJ2-1; tentatively, D is TRBD2 (6 bases). The source of this sequence is a woman aged 45-65 years in good health and CMV-seropositive. Input material: PBMCs. CDR3 DNA sequence: TGTGCCAGCAGCTTATCGTCGGGGGAGGCTAATGAGCAGTTCTTC. Translated, it gives CASSLSSGEANEQFF.